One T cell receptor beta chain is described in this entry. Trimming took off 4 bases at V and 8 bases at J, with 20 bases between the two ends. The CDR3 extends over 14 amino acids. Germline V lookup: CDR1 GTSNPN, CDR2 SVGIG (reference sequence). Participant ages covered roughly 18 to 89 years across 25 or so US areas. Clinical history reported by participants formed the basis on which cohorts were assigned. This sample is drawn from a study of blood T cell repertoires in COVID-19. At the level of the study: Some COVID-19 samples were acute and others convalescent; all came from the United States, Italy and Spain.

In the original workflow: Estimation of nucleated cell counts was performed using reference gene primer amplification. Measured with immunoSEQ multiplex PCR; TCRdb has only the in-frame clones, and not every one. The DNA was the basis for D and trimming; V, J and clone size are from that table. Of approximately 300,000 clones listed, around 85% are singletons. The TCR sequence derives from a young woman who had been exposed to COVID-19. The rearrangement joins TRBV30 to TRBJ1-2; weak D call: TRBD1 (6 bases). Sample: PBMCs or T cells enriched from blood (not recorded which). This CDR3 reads CAWTTQGGAIGYTF. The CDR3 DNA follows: TGTGCCTGGACCACACAAGGGGGGGCAATAGGCTACACCTTC.